This T cell receptor (beta chain) originates from a study of CD8 T cells in ankylosing spondylitis. TCRdb re-called the 5' RACE reads through MiXCR, storing one row per CDR3 protein. The sample includes about 92,000 distinct CDR3 sequences, about 9% seen only once; the top ten take roughly 4.6%. This clonotype has at least ten counts. Sequencing was performed on blood, either unsorted or a sorted T cell fraction (not recorded which). This TCR was recovered from a male donor with ankylosing spondylitis or in good health (not recorded which).

The CDR3 is CASSPRGTDTQYF. Here the CDR3 DNA reads TGTGCCAGCTCACCTAGGGGCACAGATACGCAGTATTTT. The genes are TRBV18 and TRBJ2-3; D unresolved. The CDR3 spans 13 residues. The germline V gene has CDR1 KGHSH and CDR2 LQKENI. V lost 3 bases, J lost 1 base, and 5 bases lay in between.